This TCR beta chain came from a study of blood T cell repertoires in COVID-19. Study information: The United States, Italy and Spain were the sources of the acute and convalescent COVID-19 samples.

The CDR3 loop spans 15 amino acids. Germline V CDR1 and CDR2: LNHDA, SQIVND (reference sequence). Germline trimming cut 4 bases from V and 9 bases from J; bases unmatched to any gene: 9. Assay used: immunoSEQ multiplex PCR; TCRdb lists only in-frame clones, some missing. This table has about 100,000 clones, roughly nine tenths appearing once. Specimen: peripheral blood. V gene TRBV19 combines with J gene TRBJ2-1; 10 positions match TRBD2. The clonotype comes from a man aged 55 to 70 with acute or convalescent COVID-19. The CDR3 loop is CASSTRLAGGSEQFF. For the CDR3, the DNA is TGTGCCAGTAGTACACGACTAGCGGGCGGGAGTGAGCAGTTCTTC.